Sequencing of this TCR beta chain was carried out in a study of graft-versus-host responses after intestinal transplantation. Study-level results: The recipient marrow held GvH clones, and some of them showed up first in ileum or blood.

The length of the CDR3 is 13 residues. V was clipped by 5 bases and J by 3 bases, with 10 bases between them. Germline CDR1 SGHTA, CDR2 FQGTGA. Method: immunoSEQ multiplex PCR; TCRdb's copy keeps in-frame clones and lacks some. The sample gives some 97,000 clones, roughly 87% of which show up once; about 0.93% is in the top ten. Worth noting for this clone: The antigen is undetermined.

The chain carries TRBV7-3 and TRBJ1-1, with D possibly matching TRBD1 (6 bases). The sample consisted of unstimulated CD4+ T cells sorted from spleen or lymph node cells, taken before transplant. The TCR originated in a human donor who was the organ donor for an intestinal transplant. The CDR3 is CASSAQGDTEAFF. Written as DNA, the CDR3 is TGTGCCAGCAGCGCACAGGGAGACACTGAAGCTTTCTTT.